The rows below give T cell receptor beta chains drawn from one sample of a study of graft-versus-host responses after intestinal transplantation. No antigen is known for these receptors. Assay: immunoSEQ multiplex PCR; the TCRdb copy retains only in-frame clones and omits some. In the table there are about 85,000 clones, roughly 80% of which are singletons. The sample was unstimulated CD8+ T cells sorted from spleen or lymph node cells, taken before intestinal transplant. Receptors originate from a human donor who received an intestinal transplant. Each CDR3 is given with its conserved first and last residue. D genes are given only for firm matches. Size is omitted from some rows. Given values are once, few, many or a class for expanded clones.

NA,TRBV30,TRBJ2-7,TRBD1,CAWTGGASYEQYF,TGTGCCTGGACAGGGGGTGCCTCCTACGAGCAGTACTTC
NA,TRBV27,TRBJ1-1,NA,CASRTVMNTEAFF,TGTGCCAGCAGGACAGTTATGAACACTGAAGCTTTCTTT
NA,TRBV2,TRBJ2-4,NA,CASSERGSAYF,TGTGCCAGCAGTGAACGGGGGTCCGCCTACTTC
NA,TRBV5-1,TRBJ1-1,NA,CASSLGDPEAFF,TGCGCCAGCAGCTTGGGGGACCCTGAAGCTTTCTTT
NA,TRBV4-1,TRBJ2-7,NA,CASSQGGRDYEQYF,TGCGCCAGCAGCCAAGGCGGAAGGGATTACGAGCAGTACTTC
NA,TRBV23-1,TRBJ2-7,TRBD1,CASSQPSDRAKYEQYF,TGCGCCAGCAGTCAACCCTCGGACAGGGCCAAATACGAGCAGTACTTC
NA,TRBV5-4,TRBJ2-5,NA,CVWGETQYF,TGTGTCTGGGGGGAGACCCAGTACTTC
NA,TRBV25-1,TRBJ2-3,NA,CASSEEDTQYF,TGTGCCAGCAGTGAAGAAGATACGCAGTATTTT
NA,TRBV6-5,TRBJ2-7,TRBD1,CASTWTGPSYEQYF,TGTGCCAGCACCTGGACAGGGCCCTCCTACGAGCAGTACTTC
NA,TRBV29-1,TRBJ1-2,TRBD1,CSVAGTGLGGYTF,TGCAGCGTAGCCGGGACAGGCCTCGGCGGCTACACCTTC
NA,TRBV7-9,TRBJ2-7,TRBD1,CASSTSGTGTYEQYF,TGTGCCAGCAGCACCTCCGGGACAGGGACCTACGAGCAGTACTTC
NA,TRBV7-4,TRBJ1-6,TRBD1,CASSPLTGETDNSPLHF,TGTGCCAGCAGCCCCCTGACAGGGGAAACCGATAATTCACCCCTCCACTTT
NA,TRBV7-6,TRBJ1-1,TRBD1,CASSSEGQGSAEAFF,TGTGCCAGCAGCTCCGAGGGACAGGGGAGCGCTGAAGCTTTCTTT
NA,TRBV10-3,TRBJ2-3,TRBD2,CAISGWAGEGRNTQYF,TGTGCCATCAGTGGGTGGGCGGGGGAAGGTAGAAATACGCAGTATTTT
NA,TRBV6-5,TRBJ2-1,TRBD2,CASSFLPGLGNEQFF,TGTGCCAGCAGTTTCCTACCGGGACTAGGCAATGAGCAGTTCTTC
NA,TRBV13,TRBJ2-7,TRBD1,CASSSGTGTYEQYF,TGTGCCAGCAGCTCTGGGACAGGGACCTACGAGCAGTACTTC
NA,TRBV19,TRBJ1-5,NA,CASSQSGHQPQHF,TGTGCCAGTAGTCAATCGGGACACCAGCCCCAGCATTTT
NA,TRBV5-6,TRBJ2-3,TRBD2,CASSPGLAGLTDTQYF,TGTGCCAGCAGCCCGGGACTAGCGGGGCTCACAGATACGCAGTATTTT
NA,TRBV7-9,TRBJ2-3,NA,CASSPRGVLKDTQYF,TGTGCCAGCAGCCCGAGAGGGGTTCTGAAGGATACGCAGTATTTT
once,TRBV2,TRBJ2-1,TRBD2,CASRVLAGRSYNEQFF,TGTGCCAGCAGGGTACTAGCGGGGAGATCTTACAATGAGCAGTTCTTC
once,TRBV19,TRBJ2-5,NA,CASRYSLQETQYF,TGTGCCAGTAGATACAGCCTCCAAGAGACCCAGTACTTC
NA,TRBV27,TRBJ2-7,NA,CASSLGIGEVIYEQYF,TGTGCCAGCAGTTTAGGAATCGGGGAGGTAATTTACGAGCAGTACTTC
NA,TRBV19,TRBJ2-7,TRBD1,CASSIPGQLYEQYF,TGTGCCAGTAGTATACCGGGACAGTTATACGAGCAGTACTTC
once,TRBV7-4,TRBJ1-1,NA,CASSLEVSGGASGLGTEAFF,TGTGCCAGCAGCTTAGAAGTATCGGGGGGCGCATCGGGATTGGGGACTGAAGCTTTCTTT
NA,TRBV6-1,TRBJ1-3,TRBD1,CASSEGTGRNTIYF,TGTGCCAGCAGTGAAGGGACAGGGAGGAACACCATATATTTT
NA,TRBV9,TRBJ1-1,TRBD1,CASSADRLNTEAFF,TGTGCCAGCAGCGCGGACAGGCTGAACACTGAAGCTTTCTTT
NA,TRBV11-2,TRBJ1-6,NA,CASSLEADEYSPLHF,TGTGCCAGCAGCTTAGAAGCGGATGAGTATTCACCCCTCCACTTT
many,TRBV11-2,TRBJ2-3,TRBD1,CASSYGTGKADTQYF,TGTGCCAGCAGCTATGGGACAGGGAAGGCAGATACGCAGTATTTT
NA,TRBV9,TRBJ2-1,TRBD1,CASSGDRGLYNEQFF,TGTGCCAGCAGCGGGGACAGGGGCCTTTACAATGAGCAGTTCTTC
NA,TRBV7-9,TRBJ1-1,NA,CASSFRGEAFF,TGTGCCAGCAGCTTTCGAGGTGAAGCTTTCTTT
NA,TRBV15,TRBJ2-3,NA,CATSREPGEHTQYF,TGTGCCACCAGCAGAGAACCAGGGGAGCATACGCAGTATTTT
NA,TRBV5-1,TRBJ2-7,NA,CASSLGDGSYEQYF,TGCGCCAGCAGCTTGGGAGATGGGTCCTACGAGCAGTACTTC
NA,TRBV19,TRBJ1-5,NA,CASSIGDMPNQPQHF,TGTGCCAGTAGTATAGGTGACATGCCGAATCAGCCCCAGCATTTT
NA,TRBV10-2,TRBJ2-2,TRBD1,CASGGQGNTGELFF,TGCGCCAGCGGGGGACAGGGGAACACCGGGGAGCTGTTTTTT
NA,TRBV10-1,TRBJ2-7,TRBD1,CASSEQVQGTHEQYF,TGCGCCAGCAGTGAGCAAGTACAGGGGACCCACGAGCAGTACTTC
NA,TRBV7-2,TRBJ1-6,TRBD1,CASSLGSDRAYNSPLHF,TGTGCCAGCAGCTTAGGGAGCGACAGGGCCTATAATTCACCCCTCCACTTT
NA,TRBV2,TRBJ2-7,TRBD1,CANRWWDRGRDEQYF,TGTGCCAACCGGTGGTGGGACAGGGGTAGGGACGAGCAGTACTTC
NA,TRBV19,TRBJ2-1,TRBD2,CASSISGGSYNEQFF,TGTGCCAGTAGTATTAGCGGGGGCTCCTACAATGAGCAGTTCTTC
NA,TRBV9,TRBJ2-3,TRBD1,CASSAEVRQGATDTQYF,TGTGCCAGCAGCGCCGAAGTTAGGCAGGGGGCAACAGATACGCAGTATTTT
NA,TRBV2,TRBJ2-7,TRBD1,CASSGDSSYEQYF,TGTGCCAGCAGTGGGGACAGCTCCTACGAGCAGTACTTC
NA,TRBV7-3,TRBJ2-3,TRBD2,CASSPGTSGTDTQYF,TGTGCCAGCAGCCCCGGGACTAGCGGCACAGATACGCAGTATTTT
NA,TRBV5-6,TRBJ1-5,NA,CASSSYNQPQHF,TGTGCCAGCAGCAGCTACAATCAGCCCCAGCATTTT
NA,TRBV25-1,TRBJ1-1,NA,CASSLGSEAFF,TGTGCCAGCAGTCTGGGAAGTGAAGCTTTCTTT
NA,TRBV5-1,TRBJ2-7,NA,CASSLVVFQGYEQYF,TGCGCCAGCAGCTTGGTGGTCTTCCAGGGTTACGAGCAGTACTTC
NA,TRBV11-2,TRBJ1-5,NA,CASSLGTDQPQHF,TGTGCCAGCAGCTTAGGGACGGATCAGCCCCAGCATTTT
NA,TRBV4-1,TRBJ2-3,TRBD2,CASSLPQGLAGADTQYF,TGCGCCAGCAGCCTCCCGCAGGGACTAGCGGGAGCAGATACGCAGTATTTT
NA,TRBV4-2,TRBJ2-7,NA,CASSHRDGVGNEQYF,TGTGCCAGCAGCCATAGGGACGGCGTGGGTAACGAGCAGTACTTC
once,TRBV5-1,TRBJ1-1,NA,CASSVYRVGNTEAFF,TGCGCCAGCAGCGTCTACAGGGTCGGAAACACTGAAGCTTTCTTT
NA,TRBV10-1,TRBJ2-7,NA,CASSKIDSPYEQYF,TGCGCCAGCAGCAAGATAGACAGTCCCTACGAGCAGTACTTC
NA,TRBV7-9,TRBJ2-5,NA,CASSLEPSIVETQYF,TGTGCCAGCAGCTTAGAACCCTCCATCGTCGAGACCCAGTACTTC
once,TRBV7-9,TRBJ1-1,TRBD1,CASSLLWKQGFAFF,TGTGCCAGCAGCTTATTATGGAAACAGGGGTTTGCTTTCTTT
NA,TRBV10-3,TRBJ2-7,NA,CATGKLVTLSEQYF,TGTGCCACCGGTAAACTTGTTACCCTCTCCGAGCAGTACTTC
NA,TRBV4-2,TRBJ1-4,NA,CASSTPLGVTNEKLFF,TGTGCCAGCAGCACCCCCCTTGGGGTGACTAATGAAAAACTGTTTTTT
once,TRBV19,TRBJ1-4,NA,CASSFFGAYEKLFF,TGTGCCAGTAGTTTTTTTGGGGCGTATGAAAAACTGTTTTTT
NA,TRBV27,TRBJ2-5,NA,CASSPLTRIQETQYF,TGTGCCAGCAGTCCCTTGACCCGGATACAAGAGACCCAGTACTTC
NA,TRBV5-1,TRBJ2-5,TRBD1,CASRIGQGGQETQYF,TGCGCCAGCAGGATAGGACAGGGGGGACAAGAGACCCAGTACTTC
once,TRBV6-5,TRBJ2-7,TRBD2,CASSHGASGTYEQYF,TGTGCCAGCAGCCACGGGGCTAGCGGGACCTACGAGCAGTACTTC